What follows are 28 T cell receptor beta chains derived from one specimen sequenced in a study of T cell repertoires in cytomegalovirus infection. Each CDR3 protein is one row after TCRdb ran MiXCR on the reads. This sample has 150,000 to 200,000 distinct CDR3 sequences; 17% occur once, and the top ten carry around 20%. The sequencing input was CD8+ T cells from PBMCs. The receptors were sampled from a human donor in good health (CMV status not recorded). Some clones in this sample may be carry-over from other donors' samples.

The CDR3 coding sequence is TGTGCCAGCAGCTTACAGCCCCGGTTTGAAGAGACCCAGTACTTC. Encoded protein: CASSLQPRFEETQYF. The chain carries TRBV7-9 and TRBJ2-5; D is unclear. The V and J ends lost 2 bases and 3 bases respectively, with 13 bases between them. Germline-derived CDR1 and CDR2 are SEHNR and FQNEAQ (reference sequence). The CDR3 is 15 amino acids. Based on the CDR3 plus reference TRBV7-9 and TRBJ2-5, the full variable domain is DTGVSQNPRHKITKRGQNVTFRCDPISEHNRLYWYRQTLGQGPEFLTYFQNEAQLEKSRLLSDRFSAERPKGSFSTLEIQRTEQGDSAMYLCASSLQPRFEETQYFGPGTRLLVL.

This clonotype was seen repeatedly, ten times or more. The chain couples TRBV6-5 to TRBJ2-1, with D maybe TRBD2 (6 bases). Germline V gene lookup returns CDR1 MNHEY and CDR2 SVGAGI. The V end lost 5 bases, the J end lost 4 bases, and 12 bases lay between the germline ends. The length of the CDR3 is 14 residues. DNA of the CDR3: TGTGCCAGCAGTCCCGGGACTGTTTACAATGAGCAGTTCTTC. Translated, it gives CASSPGTVYNEQFF.

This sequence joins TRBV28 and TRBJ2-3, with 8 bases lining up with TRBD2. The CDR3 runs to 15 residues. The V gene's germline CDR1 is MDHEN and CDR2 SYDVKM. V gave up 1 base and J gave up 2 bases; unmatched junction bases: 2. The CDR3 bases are TGTGCCAGCAGTTTATTTAGCGGGGCCACAGATACGCAGTATTTT. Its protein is CASSLFSGATDTQYF.

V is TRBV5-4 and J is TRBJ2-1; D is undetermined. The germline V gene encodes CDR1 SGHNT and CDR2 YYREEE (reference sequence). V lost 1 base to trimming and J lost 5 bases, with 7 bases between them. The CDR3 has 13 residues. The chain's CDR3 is CASSLRPHNEQFF. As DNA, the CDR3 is TGTGCCAGCAGCTTGCGACCCCACAATGAGCAGTTCTTC. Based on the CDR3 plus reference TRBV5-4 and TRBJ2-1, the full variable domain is ETGVTQSPTHLIKTRGQQVTLRCSSQSGHNTVSWYQQALGQGPQFIFQYYREEENGRGNFPPRFSGLQFPNYSSELNVNALELDDSALYLCASSLRPHNEQFFGPGTRLTVL.

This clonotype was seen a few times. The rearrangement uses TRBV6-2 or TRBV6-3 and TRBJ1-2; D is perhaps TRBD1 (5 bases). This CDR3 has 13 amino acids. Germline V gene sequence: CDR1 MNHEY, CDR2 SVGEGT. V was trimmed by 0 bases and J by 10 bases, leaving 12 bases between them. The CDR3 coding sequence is TGTGCCAGCAGTTACTCGGGACGGCTTTTCTACACCTTC. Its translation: CASSYSGRLFYTF.

The CDR3 nucleotides are TGTGCCAGCAGCCCGGAGACAGTACCGAAAACCAACTATGGCTACACCTTC. Protein sequence: CASSPETVPKTNYGYTF. V gene TRBV7-2 combines with J gene TRBJ1-2, with D perhaps TRBD1 (5 bases). Trimming cost V 5 bases and J 2 bases, with 21 bases left between them. CDR3 length: 17 residues. Germline V gene data show CDR1 as SGHTA and CDR2 as FQGNSA.

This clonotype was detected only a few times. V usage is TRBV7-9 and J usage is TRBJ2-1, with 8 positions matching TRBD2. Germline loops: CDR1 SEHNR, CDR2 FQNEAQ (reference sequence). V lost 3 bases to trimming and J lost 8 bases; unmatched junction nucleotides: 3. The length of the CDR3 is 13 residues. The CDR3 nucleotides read TGTGCCAGCAGCTTTGGACTAGCCGATGAGCAGTTCTTC. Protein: CASSFGLADEQFF.

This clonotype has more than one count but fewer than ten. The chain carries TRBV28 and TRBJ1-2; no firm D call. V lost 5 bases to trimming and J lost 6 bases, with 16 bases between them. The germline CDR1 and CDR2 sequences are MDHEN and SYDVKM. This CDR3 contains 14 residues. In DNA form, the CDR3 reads TGTGCCAGCAGTCCCCCGGCTGTCTCTCATGGCTACACCTTC. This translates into CASSPPAVSHGYTF.

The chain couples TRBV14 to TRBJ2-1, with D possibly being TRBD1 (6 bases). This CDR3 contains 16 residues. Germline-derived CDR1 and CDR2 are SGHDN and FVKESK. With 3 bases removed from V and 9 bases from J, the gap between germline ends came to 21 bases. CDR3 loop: CASSHSRQVNRGEQFF. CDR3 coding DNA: TGTGCCAGCAGCCATTCTAGACAGGTTAATCGGGGTGAGCAGTTCTTC.

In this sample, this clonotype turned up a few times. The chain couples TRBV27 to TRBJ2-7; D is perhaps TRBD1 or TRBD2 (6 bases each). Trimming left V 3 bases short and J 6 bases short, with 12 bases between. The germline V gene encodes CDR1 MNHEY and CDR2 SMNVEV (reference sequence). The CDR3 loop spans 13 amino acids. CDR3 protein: CASSFSRGREQYF. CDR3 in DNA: TGTGCCAGCAGTTTCTCTCGGGGGCGCGAGCAGTACTTC.

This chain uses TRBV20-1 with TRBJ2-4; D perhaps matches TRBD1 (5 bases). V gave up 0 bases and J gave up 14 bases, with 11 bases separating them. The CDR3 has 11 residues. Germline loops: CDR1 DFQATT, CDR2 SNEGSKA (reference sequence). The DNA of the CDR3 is TGCAGTGCTAGAGAGGGCAGGGTGGAGTACTTC. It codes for CSAREGRVEYF.

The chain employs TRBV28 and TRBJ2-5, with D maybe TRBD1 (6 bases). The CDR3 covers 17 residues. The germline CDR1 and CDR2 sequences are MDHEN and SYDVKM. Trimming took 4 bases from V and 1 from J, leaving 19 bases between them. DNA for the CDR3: TGTGCCAGCAGTTCCTCATACCCTCGGGACACCCAAGAGACCCAGTACTTC. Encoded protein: CASSSSYPRDTQETQYF.

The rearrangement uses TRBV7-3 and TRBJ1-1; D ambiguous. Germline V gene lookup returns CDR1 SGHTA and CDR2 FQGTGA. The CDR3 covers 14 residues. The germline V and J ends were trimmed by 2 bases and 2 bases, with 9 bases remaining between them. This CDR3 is CASSLSTGNTEAFF. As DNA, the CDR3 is TGTGCCAGCAGCTTATCGACTGGAAACACTGAAGCTTTCTTT. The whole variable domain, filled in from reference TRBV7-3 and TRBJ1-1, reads GAGVSQTPSNKVTEKGKYVELRCDPISGHTALYWYRQSLGQGPEFLIYFQGTGAADDSGLPNDRFFAVRPEGSVSTLKIQRTERGDSAVYLCASSLSTGNTEAFFGQGTRLTVV.

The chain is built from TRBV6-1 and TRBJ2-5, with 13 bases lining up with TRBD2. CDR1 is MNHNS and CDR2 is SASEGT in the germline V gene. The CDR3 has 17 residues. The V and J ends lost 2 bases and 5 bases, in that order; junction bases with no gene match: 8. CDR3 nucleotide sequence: TGTGCCAGCAGTGAACTGACTAGCGGGGGGTCTTGGGAGACCCAGTACTTC. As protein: CASSELTSGGSWETQYF.

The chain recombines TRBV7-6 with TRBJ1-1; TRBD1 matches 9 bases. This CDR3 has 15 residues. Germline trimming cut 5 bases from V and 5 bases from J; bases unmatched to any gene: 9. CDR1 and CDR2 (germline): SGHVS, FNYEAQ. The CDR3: CASSRRTGAKTEAFF. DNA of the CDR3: TGTGCCAGCAGCCGTCGGACAGGGGCAAAGACTGAAGCTTTCTTT.

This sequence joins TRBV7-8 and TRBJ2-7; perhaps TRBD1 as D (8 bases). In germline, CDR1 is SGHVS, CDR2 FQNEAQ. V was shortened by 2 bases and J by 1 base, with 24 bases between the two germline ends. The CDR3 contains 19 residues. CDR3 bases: TGTGCCAGCAGCTTACCTGGACAGGGACCTTCCGGGGGGTCCTACGAGCAGTACTTC. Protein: CASSLPGQGPSGGSYEQYF.

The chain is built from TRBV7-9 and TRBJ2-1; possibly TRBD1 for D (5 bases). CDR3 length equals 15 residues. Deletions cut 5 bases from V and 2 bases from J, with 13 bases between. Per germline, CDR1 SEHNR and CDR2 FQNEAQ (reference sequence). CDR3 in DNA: TGTGCCAGCAGCGACTTGACAGAAGCCTACAATGAGCAGTTCTTC. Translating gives CASSDLTEAYNEQFF.

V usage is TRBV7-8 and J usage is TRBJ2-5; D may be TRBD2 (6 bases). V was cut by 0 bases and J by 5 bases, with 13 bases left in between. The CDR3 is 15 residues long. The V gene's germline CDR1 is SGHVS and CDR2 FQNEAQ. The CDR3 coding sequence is TGTGCCAGCAGCTTAGCGCGGAGACGGGAGGAGACCCAGTACTTC. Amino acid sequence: CASSLARRREETQYF.

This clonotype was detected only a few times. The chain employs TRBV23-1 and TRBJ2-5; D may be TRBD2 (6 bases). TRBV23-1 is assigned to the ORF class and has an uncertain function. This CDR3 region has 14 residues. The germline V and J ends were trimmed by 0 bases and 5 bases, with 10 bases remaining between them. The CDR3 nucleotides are TGCGCCAGCAGTCAATCTCGTGGGGGGGAGACCCAGTACTTC. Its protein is CASSQSRGGETQYF.

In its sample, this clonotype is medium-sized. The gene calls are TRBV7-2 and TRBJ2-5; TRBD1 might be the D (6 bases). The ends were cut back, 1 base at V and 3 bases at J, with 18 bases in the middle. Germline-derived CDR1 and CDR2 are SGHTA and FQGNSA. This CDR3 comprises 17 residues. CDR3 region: CASSLGTQGSPKETQYF. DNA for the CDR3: TGTGCCAGCAGCTTAGGCACACAGGGAAGTCCTAAAGAGACCCAGTACTTC.

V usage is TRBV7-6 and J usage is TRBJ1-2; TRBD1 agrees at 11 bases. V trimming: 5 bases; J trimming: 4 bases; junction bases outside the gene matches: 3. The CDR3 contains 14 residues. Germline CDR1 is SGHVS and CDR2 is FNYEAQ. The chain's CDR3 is CASSPGTGGYGYTF. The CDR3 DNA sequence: TGTGCCAGCAGCCCTGGGACAGGGGGCTATGGCTACACCTTC.

The CDR3 DNA follows: TGTGCCAGCAGGGACGGGTCGCCGGCGGCCCAGTACTTC. As protein: CASRDGSPAAQYF. J is TRBJ2-5 and V is TRBV7-2; D gene ambiguous. The CDR3 has 13 amino acids. Per germline, CDR1 SGHTA and CDR2 FQGNSA. The V gene lost 6 bases and the J gene lost 9 bases, with 17 bases spanning the gap.

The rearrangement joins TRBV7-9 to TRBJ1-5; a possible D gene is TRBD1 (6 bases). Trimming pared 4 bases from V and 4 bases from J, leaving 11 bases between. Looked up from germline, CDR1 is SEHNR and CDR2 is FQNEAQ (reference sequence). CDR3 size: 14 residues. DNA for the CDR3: TGTGCCAGCAGCTCGACAGGAACTAATCAGCCCCAGCATTTT. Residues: CASSSTGTNQPQHF.

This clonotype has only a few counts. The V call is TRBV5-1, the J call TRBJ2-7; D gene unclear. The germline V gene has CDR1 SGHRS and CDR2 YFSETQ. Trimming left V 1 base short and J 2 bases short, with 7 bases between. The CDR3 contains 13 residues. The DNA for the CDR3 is TGCGCCAGCAGCTTGAGCGTTACCTACGAGCAGTACTTC. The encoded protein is CASSLSVTYEQYF.

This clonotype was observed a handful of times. The DNA for the CDR3 is TGTGCCAGCAGCGGTTGGGACGGACCCCGCTCCTACGAGCAGTACTTC. Residues: CASSGWDGPRSYEQYF. The chain carries TRBV7-9 and TRBJ2-7; D is perhaps TRBD1 or TRBD2 (5 bases each). V was shortened by 5 bases and J by 0 bases, with 17 bases between the two germline ends. The germline gives CDR1 SEHNR, CDR2 FQNEAQ (reference sequence). CDR3 length equals 16 residues.

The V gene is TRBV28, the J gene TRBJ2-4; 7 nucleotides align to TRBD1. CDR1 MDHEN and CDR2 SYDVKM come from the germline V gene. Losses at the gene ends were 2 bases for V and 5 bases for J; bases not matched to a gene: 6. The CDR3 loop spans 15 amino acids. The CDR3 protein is CASSLNRDRQNIQYF. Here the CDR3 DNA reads TGTGCCAGCAGTTTAAACCGGGACAGACAAAACATTCAGTACTTC. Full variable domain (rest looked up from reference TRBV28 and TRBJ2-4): DVKVTQSSRYLVKRTGEKVFLECVQDMDHENMFWYRQDPGLGLRLIYFSYDVKMKEKGDIPEGYSVSREKKERFSLILESASTNQTSMYLCASSLNRDRQNIQYFGAGTRLSVL.

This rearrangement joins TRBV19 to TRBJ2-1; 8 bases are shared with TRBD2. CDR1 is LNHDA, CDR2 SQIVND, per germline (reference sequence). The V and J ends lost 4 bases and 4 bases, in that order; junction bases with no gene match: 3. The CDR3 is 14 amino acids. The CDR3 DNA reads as TGTGCCAGTAGTACTAGCGGGTTTTACAATGAGCAGTTCTTC. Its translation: CASSTSGFYNEQFF.

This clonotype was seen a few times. The CDR3 DNA follows: TGTGCCAGCAGCTCCTCCACGGGACGAAATACGCAGTATTTT. This codes for CASSSSTGRNTQYF. V is TRBV7-6 and J is TRBJ2-3; D assignment may be TRBD1 or TRBD2 (5 bases each). This CDR3 region has 14 residues. V lost 4 bases, J lost 7 bases, and 15 bases lay in between. Germline loops: CDR1 SGHVS, CDR2 FNYEAQ. The whole variable domain, remainder taken from reference TRBV7-6 and TRBJ2-3, is GAGVSQSPRYKVTKRGQDVALRCDPISGHVSLYWYRQALGQGPEFLTYFNYEAQQDKSGLPNDRFSAERPEGSISTLTIQRTEQRDSAMYRCASSSSTGRNTQYFGPGTRLTVL.